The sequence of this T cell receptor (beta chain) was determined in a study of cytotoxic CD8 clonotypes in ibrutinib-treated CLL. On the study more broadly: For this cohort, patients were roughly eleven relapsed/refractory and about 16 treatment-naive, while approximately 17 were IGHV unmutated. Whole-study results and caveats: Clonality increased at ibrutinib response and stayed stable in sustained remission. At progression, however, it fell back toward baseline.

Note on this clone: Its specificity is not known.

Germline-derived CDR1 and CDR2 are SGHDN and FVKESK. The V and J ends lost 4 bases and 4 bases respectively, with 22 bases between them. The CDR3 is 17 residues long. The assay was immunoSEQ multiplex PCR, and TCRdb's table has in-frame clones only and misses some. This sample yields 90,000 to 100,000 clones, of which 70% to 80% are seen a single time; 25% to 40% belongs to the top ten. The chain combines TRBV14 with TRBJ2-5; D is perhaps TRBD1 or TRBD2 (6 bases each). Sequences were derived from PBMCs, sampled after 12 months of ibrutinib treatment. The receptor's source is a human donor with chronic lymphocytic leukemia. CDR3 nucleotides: TGTGCCAGCAGCCCCCGAGGTTCGGGGGCGATGGGAGAGACCCAGTACTTC. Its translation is CASSPRGSGAMGETQYF. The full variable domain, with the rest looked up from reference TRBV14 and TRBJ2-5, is EAGVTQFPSHSVIEKGQTVTLRCDPISGHDNLYWYRRVMGKEIKFLLHFVKESKQDESGMPNNRFLAERTGGTYSTLKVQPAELEDSGVYFCASSPRGSGAMGETQYFGPGTRLLVL.